This T cell receptor beta chain appears in the sequencing data of a study of PD-1 blockade in classical Hodgkin lymphoma (dated by TCRdb to about 2020). Regarding the study in general: Nivolumab dosing was 3 mg/kg intravenously every 2 weeks, continuing until either disease progression or unacceptable toxicity. A peripheral blood immune signature of response to PD-1 blockade in classical Hodgkin lymphoma was defined using TCR beta sequencing and CyTOF. Study-wide conclusions, independent of this receptor: The study covered only a single clinical trial cohort, and the causes of the repertoire differences, possibly disease activity or prior therapy, were still not defined. Baseline TCR diversity was reported to be lower in newly diagnosed patients than in healthy donors, and even lower in relapsed/refractory patients. Baseline diversity similar to that of newly diagnosed patients was observed in trial patients achieving complete response, whereas significantly lower diversity was observed in partial responders and progressors. Lower diversity was seen in patients whose nivolumab began less than 1 year after ASCT, and these patients were left out of later analyses so that immune reconstitution would not confound the results. A significant rise by C4D1 was seen in CD4+ but not CD8+ TCR diversity (p=0.0027 vs p=0.16), with the rise being most apparent in complete responders (p=0.02).

The Qiagen DNeasy kit was used to extract genomic DNA from unsorted PBMCs and from the negatively selected CD4+ and CD8+ fractions. Amplification of TCR beta CDR3 regions was done by immunoSEQ multiplex PCR with primers that anneal to V and J segments. A synthetic immune receptor repertoire was used to minimize amplification bias, and remaining bias was computationally removed after sequencing. The original methods were these. Custom Python scripts were used to quantify repertoire diversity as the Shannon entropy index. Unsorted, CD4+ and CD8+ repertoires were examined separately, except in combined analyses, for which CD4+ and CD8+ sequences were merged in silico. A clone counted as expanded when the clone's frequency after treatment rose at least 2-fold relative to C1D1, and clones undetected at baseline were given a pseudocount of 0.5. Singleton clones were defined as clones with 0 or 1 copy at C1D1, and non-singleton clones were defined as clones with 2 or more copies. Clones expanded in unsorted samples were assigned a CD4+, CD8+ or unknown annotation through matching of protein sequences in sorted samples from the same patient. Wilcoxon tests on paired samples were used to test changes in diversity from C1D1 to C4D1. TCRdb mirrors the immuneACCESS table, restricted to in-frame sequences. Some clones are absent from its copies; in checked studies, under half trace to an unresolved V gene, and the reason for the others is unknown. From that table come the V and J calls and clone size; the DNA was used to work out D and trimming. This sample has around 36,000 clones in its table, and 80% to 90% of those were observed once. Of the sample, 9% to 10% is held by the ten largest clones.

The time point label, read with the paper, signifies: cycle 1 day 1 (C1D1), immediately before nivolumab initiation. Every trial patient had relapsed after autologous stem cell transplantation, and cohorts A, B and C differed in prior brentuximab vedotin exposure. A total of under 70 patients with relapsed/refractory classical Hodgkin lymphoma made up the trial cohort, and each patient's best overall response was complete response, partial response or progressive disease. Single-agent nivolumab was administered to trial patients in the multi-cohort phase II CheckMate 205 trial. An independent review committee assessed best overall response using the 2007 International Working Group response criteria. Trial PBMCs were collected immediately before nivolumab initiation (C1D1) and during therapy at cycle 2 day 1 and cycle 4 day 1. Peripheral blood was collected in 8 mL Vacutainer Cell Preparation Tubes, from which PBMCs were isolated by centrifugation and then cryopreserved.

Details on this clone: It lacks a known antigen. Per-nucleotide qualities are absent, and no much larger clonotype sits a single base away.

From its cysteine to its phenylalanine, the CDR3 spans 19 amino acids. The entry retains the CDR3 DNA only, 57 bases that are in frame from base 1. V ends up 4 bases short and J 1 base short, with an unmatched junction base count of 11. Sequences SGDLS (CDR1) and YYNGEE (CDR2) are obtained from the germline V gene. Sequenced here: peripheral blood mononuclear cells (PBMCs), sampled at baseline. This TCR derives from a human donor with classical Hodgkin lymphoma. The sequence is built from TRBV9 and TRBJ2-1, and 13 junction bases match TRBD2. The CDR3 corresponds to CASSPRGLAGAGSYNEQFF. Read as DNA, the sequence is TGTGCCAGCAGCCCTAGAGGACTAGCGGGGGCAGGGTCCTACAATGAGCAGTTCTTC.